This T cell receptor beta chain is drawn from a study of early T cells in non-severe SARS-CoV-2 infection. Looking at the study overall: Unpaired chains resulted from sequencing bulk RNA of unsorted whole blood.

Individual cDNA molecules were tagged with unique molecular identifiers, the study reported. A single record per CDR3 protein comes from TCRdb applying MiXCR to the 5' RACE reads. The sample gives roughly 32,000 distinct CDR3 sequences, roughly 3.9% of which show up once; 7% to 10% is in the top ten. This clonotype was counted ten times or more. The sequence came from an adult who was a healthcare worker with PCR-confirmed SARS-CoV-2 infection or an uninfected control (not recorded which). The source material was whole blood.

The CDR3 coding sequence is TGCAGTGCTTTGGACGGTTCTAACTATGGCTACACCTTC. It encodes CSALDGSNYGYTF. The chain couples TRBV20-1 to TRBJ1-2; D remains unclear. CDR3 length equals 13 residues. Germline loops: CDR1 DFQATT, CDR2 SNEGSKA (reference sequence). Trimming shortened V by 5 bases and J by 0 bases, and 10 bases separated the two germline ends.